The 3 T cell receptor beta chains below were found in one sample sequenced in a study of T cell responses to AZD1222 COVID-19 vaccine (dated by TCRdb to the early 2020s). According to the study, the label for this sample's time point signals: baseline before first vaccination. The sample's treatment or condition label, in plain terms: meningococcal conjugate vaccine given as trial control. The library was prepared using the immunoSEQ multiplex PCR assay. TCRdb limited this immuneACCESS table to in-frame rearrangements with V and J called. A share of clones is missing; checked studies link under half to unresolved V genes, and the rest is unexplained. This sample is represented by roughly 150,000 clones; approximately 88% of them were singletons. About 3.7% of the sample belongs to the ten largest clones. The sequencing used peripheral blood, collected on day 0 of MenACWY control vaccination. The receptors derive from an adult in good health.

The chain joins TRBV4-3 to TRBJ2-4, with 13 bases fitting TRBD2. V lost 0 bases to trimming and J lost 1 base; unmatched junction nucleotides: 3. Germline CDR1 and CDR2: LGHNA and YSLEER. This CDR3 is built from 18 residues. The CDR3 DNA reads TGCGCCAGCAGCCAAGAACTAGCGGGAGGGCTCGCCAAAAACATTCAGTACTTC. It translates to CASSQELAGGLAKNIQYF.

This chain links TRBV27 with TRBJ1-2; D is uncertain. Germline loops: CDR1 MNHEY, CDR2 SMNVEV (reference sequence). V shed 5 bases and J shed 4 bases, with 11 bases lying between them. This CDR3 spans 13 amino acids. CDR3 protein: CASSIQPLYGYTF. In nucleotides, the CDR3 is TGTGCCAGCAGTATACAGCCGCTCTATGGCTACACCTTC.

This clone came up a few times. V usage is TRBV6-5 and J usage is TRBJ1-5, with TRBD1 matching over 7 bases. Germline values: CDR1 MNHEY, CDR2 SVGAGI. There are 14 residues in the CDR3. With V trimmed by 6 bases and J by 6 bases, 8 bases remained unmatched. CDR3: CASSRRQGSQPQHF. The CDR3 DNA sequence: TGTGCCAGCAGCCGAAGACAGGGTTCTCAGCCCCAGCATTTT.